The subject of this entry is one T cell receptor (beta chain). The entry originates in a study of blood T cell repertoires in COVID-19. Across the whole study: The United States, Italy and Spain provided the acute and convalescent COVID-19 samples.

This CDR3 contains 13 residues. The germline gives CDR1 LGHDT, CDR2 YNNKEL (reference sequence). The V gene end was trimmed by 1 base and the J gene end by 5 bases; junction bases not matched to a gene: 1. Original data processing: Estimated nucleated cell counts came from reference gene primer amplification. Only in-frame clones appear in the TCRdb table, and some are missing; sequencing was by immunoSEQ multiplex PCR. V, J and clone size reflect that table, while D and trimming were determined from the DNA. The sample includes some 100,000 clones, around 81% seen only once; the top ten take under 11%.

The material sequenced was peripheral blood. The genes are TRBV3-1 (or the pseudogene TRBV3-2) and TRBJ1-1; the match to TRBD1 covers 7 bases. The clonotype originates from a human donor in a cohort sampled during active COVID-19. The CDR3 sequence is CASSQGTGTEAFF. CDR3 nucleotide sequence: TGTGCCAGCAGCCAAGGGACAGGAACTGAAGCTTTCTTT.